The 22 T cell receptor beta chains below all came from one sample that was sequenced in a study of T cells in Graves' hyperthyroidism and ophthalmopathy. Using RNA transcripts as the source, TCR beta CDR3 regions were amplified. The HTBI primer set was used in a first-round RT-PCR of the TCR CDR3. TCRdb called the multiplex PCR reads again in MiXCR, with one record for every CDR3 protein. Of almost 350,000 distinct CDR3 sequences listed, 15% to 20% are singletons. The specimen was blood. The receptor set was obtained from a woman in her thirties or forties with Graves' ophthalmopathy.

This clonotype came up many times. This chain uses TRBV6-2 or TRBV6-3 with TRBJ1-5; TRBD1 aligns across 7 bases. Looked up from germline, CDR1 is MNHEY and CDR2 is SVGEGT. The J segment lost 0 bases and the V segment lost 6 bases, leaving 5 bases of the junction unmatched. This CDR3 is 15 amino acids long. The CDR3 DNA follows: TGTGCCAGCAGCCAGACAGGGATTAGCAATCAGCCCCAGCATTTT. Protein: CASSQTGISNQPQHF.

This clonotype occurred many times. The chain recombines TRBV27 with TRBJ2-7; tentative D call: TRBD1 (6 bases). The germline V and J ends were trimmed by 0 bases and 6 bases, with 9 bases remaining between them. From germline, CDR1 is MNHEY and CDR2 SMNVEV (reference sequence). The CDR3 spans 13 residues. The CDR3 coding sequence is TGTGCCAGCAGTTTATCTTTAGGGGGCGAGCAGTACTTC. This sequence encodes CASSLSLGGEQYF.

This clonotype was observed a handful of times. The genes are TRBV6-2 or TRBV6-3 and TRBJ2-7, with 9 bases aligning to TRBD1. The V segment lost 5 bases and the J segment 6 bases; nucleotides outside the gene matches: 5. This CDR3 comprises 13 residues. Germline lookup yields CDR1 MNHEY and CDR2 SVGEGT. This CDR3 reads CASSGGTGTEQYF. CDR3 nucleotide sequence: TGTGCCAGCAGTGGCGGGACAGGGACCGAGCAGTACTTC.

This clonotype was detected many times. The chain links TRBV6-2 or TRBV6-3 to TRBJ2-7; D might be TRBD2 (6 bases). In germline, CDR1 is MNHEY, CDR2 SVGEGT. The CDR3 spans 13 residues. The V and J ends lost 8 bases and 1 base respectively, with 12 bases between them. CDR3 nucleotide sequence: TGTGCCAGCGGATCGGGACTTTCCTACGAGCAGTACTTC. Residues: CASGSGLSYEQYF.

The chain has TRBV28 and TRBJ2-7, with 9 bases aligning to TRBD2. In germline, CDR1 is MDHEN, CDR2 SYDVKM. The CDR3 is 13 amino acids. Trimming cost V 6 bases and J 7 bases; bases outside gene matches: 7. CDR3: CASRRGGMGEQYF. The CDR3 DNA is TGTGCCAGCAGGCGGGGGGGTATGGGGGAGCAGTACTTC. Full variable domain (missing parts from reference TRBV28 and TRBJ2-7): DVKVTQSSRYLVKRTGEKVFLECVQDMDHENMFWYRQDPGLGLRLIYFSYDVKMKEKGDIPEGYSVSREKKERFSLILESASTNQTSMYLCASRRGGMGEQYFGPGTRLTVT.

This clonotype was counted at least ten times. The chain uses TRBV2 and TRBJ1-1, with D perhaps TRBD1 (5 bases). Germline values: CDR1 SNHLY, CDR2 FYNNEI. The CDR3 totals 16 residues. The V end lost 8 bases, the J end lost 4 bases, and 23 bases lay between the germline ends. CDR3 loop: CASEVVRGMRGTEAFF. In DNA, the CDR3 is TGTGCCAGCGAGGTTGTCCGGGGGATGAGGGGCACTGAAGCTTTCTTT.

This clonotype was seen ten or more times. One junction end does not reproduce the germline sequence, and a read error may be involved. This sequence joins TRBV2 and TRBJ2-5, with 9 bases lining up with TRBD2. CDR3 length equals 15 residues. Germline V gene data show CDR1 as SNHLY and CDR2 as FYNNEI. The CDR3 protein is CASRRTSDYLETRYF. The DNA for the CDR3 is TGTGCCAGCAGACGGACTAGCGACTATCTAGAGACCCGGTACTTC.

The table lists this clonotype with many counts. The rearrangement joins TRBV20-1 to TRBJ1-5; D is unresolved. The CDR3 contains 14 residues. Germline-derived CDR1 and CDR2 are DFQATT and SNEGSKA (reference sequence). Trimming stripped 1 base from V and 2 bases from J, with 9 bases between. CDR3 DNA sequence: TGCAGTGCTAGAGTGTCGCAGGGCAATCAGCCCCAGCATTTT. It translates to CSARVSQGNQPQHF.

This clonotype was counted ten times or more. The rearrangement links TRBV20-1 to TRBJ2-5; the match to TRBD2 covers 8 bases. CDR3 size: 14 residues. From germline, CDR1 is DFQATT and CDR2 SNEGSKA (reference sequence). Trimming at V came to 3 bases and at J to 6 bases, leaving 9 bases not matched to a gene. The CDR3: CSASWVAGSQTQYF. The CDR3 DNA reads TGCAGTGCTAGTTGGGTAGCGGGATCTCAGACCCAGTACTTC.

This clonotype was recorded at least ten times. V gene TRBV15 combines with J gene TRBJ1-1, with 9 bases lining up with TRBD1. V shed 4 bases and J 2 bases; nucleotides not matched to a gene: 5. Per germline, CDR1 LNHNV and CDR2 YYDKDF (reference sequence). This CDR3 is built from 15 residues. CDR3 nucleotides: TGTGCCACCAGCAAAACAGGGGGCAGAAACACTGAAGCTTTCTTT. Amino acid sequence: CATSKTGGRNTEAFF. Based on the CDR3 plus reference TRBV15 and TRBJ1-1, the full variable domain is DAMVIQNPRYQVTQFGKPVTLSCSQTLNHNVMYWYQQKSSQAPKLLFHYYDKDFNNEADTPDNFQSRRPNTSFCFLDIRSPGLGDTAMYLCATSKTGGRNTEAFFGQGTRLTVV.

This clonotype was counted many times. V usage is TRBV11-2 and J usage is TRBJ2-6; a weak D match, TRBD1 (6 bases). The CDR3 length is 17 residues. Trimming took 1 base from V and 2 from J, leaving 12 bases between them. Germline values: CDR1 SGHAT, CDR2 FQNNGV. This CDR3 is CASSLGRDKPGANVLTF. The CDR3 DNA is TGTGCCAGCAGCTTAGGTCGGGACAAACCTGGGGCCAACGTCCTGACTTTC.

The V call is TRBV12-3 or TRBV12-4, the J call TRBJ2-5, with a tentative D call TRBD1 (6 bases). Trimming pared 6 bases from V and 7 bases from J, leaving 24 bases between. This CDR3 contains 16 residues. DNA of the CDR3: TGTGCCAGCAGCCCCGGGCCGACAGGAGGCAGTGGGACCCAGTACTTC. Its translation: CASSPGPTGGSGTQYF.

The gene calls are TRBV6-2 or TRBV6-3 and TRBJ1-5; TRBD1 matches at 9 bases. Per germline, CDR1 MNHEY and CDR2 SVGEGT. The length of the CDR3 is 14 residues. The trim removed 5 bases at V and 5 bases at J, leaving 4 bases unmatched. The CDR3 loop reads CASSVRTGDQPQHF. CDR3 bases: TGTGCCAGCAGTGTACGGACAGGGGATCAGCCCCAGCATTTT.

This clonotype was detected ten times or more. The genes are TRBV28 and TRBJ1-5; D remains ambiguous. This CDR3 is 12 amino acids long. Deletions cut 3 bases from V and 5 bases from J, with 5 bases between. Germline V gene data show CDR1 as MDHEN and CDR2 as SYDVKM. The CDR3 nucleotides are TGTGCCAGCAGTTTTGGGTATCAGCCCCAGCATTTT. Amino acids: CASSFGYQPQHF.

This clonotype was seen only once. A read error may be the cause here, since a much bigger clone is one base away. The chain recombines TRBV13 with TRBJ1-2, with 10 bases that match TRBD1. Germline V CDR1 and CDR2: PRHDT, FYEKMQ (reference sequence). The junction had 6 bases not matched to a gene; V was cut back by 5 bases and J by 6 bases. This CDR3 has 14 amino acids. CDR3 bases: TGTGCCAGCAGCGAAACTGGGACAGGGGATGGCTACACCTTC. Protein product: CASSETGTGDGYTF.

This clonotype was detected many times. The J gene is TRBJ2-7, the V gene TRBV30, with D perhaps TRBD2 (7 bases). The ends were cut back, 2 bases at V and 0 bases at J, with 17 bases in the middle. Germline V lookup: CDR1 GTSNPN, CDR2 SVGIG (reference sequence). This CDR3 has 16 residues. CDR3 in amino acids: CAWSYGRGTFSYEQYF. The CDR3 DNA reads TGTGCCTGGAGTTACGGGCGGGGGACATTCTCCTACGAGCAGTACTTC. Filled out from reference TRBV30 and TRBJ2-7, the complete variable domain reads SQTIHQWPATLVQPVGSPLSLECTVEGTSNPNLYWYRQAAGRGLQLLFYSVGIGQISSEVPQNLSASRPQDRQFILSSKKLLLSDSGFYLCAWSYGRGTFSYEQYFGPGTRLTVT.

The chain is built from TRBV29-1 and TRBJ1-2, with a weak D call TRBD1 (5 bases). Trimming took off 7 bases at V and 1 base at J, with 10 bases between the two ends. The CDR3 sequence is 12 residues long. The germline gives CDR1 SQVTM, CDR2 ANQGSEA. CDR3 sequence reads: CSAGDLNYGYTF. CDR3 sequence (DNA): TGCAGCGCGGGGGATCTTAACTATGGCTACACCTTC.

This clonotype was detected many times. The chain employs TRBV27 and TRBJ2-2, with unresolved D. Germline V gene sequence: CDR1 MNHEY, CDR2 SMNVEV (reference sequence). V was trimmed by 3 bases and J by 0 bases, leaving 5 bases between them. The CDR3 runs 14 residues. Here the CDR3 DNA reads TGTGCCAGCAGTTTTGAGTCGAACACCGGGGAGCTGTTTTTT. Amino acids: CASSFESNTGELFF.

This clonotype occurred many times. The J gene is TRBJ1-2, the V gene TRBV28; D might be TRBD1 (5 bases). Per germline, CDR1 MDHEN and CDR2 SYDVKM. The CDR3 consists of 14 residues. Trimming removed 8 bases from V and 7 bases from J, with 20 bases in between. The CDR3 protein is CASFPGGARSGYTF. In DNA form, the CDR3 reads TGTGCCAGCTTCCCCGGAGGGGCGCGGAGTGGCTACACCTTC.

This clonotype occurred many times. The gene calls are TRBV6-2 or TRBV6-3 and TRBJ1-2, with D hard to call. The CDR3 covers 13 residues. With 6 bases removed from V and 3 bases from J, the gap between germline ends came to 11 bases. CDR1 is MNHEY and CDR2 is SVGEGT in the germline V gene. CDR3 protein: CASSITTYYGYTF. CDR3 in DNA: TGTGCCAGCAGCATTACAACCTACTATGGCTACACCTTC.

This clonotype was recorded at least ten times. CDR3 nucleotide sequence: TGCAGCGCAAGTTCAGGGGGCAAAGAAGCTTTCTTT. Its protein product is CSASSGGKEAFF. The V and J genes are TRBV29-1 and TRBJ1-1; 8 bases are a match to TRBD1. V trimming: 7 bases; J trimming: 8 bases; junction bases outside the gene matches: 9. The CDR3 loop spans 12 amino acids. Germline values: CDR1 SQVTM, CDR2 ANQGSEA.

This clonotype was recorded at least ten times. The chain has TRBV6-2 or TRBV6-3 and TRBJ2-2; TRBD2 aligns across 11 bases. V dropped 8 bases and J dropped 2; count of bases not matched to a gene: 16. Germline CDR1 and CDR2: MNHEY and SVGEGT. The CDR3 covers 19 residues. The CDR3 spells CASPPGLAGGPINTGELFF. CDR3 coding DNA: TGTGCCAGCCCCCCCGGATTAGCGGGAGGGCCTATCAACACCGGGGAGCTGTTTTTT.